This T cell receptor beta chain was sequenced for a study of blood T cell repertoires in COVID-19. The wider study: T cells, B-cell-depleted T cells, or PBMCs supplied cDNA or gDNA.

After removal of 7 bases from V and 0 bases from J, the junction contained 7 bases not matched to a gene. The CDR3 has 16 amino acids. Germline CDR1 LNHDA, CDR2 SQIVND (reference sequence). Across 20 to 25 US areas, participants ranged in age from about 18 to 89 years. Under the authors' procedure: Reference gene primer amplification gave nucleated cell count estimates. Generated by immunoSEQ multiplex PCR, the TCRdb table keeps only in-frame clones and is missing some. From that table come the V and J calls and clone size; the DNA was used to work out D and trimming. The sample lists 200,000 to 250,000 clones, about 83% occurring once.

The origin of this receptor is a woman aged 40 to 50 who had been exposed to COVID-19. The sample was PBMCs or T cells enriched from blood (not recorded which). J is TRBJ1-3 and V is TRBV19, with 9 bases that match TRBD1. The CDR3 coding sequence is TGTGCCAGTATCCGGGGGACAGGGAGCTCTGGAAACACCATATATTTT. It translates to CASIRGTGSSGNTIYF.